This TCR beta chain was recorded in a study of cytomegalovirus exposure and HLA in healthy donors. This CDR3 region has 15 residues. Trimming took 4 bases from V and 4 from J; bases not matched to a gene: 8. Germline V gene data show CDR1 as SEHNR and CDR2 as FQNEAQ (reference sequence). TCRdb keeps only in-frame clones here, not all; method: immunoSEQ multiplex PCR. The sample consists of tens of thousands of clones, roughly 90% of them appearing once. This chain connects TRBV7-9 to TRBJ2-7; 9 positions match TRBD1. The sequenced sample was PBMCs. The receptor was derived from a woman between 18 and 29 years old in good health and CMV-seropositive. CDR3 protein: CASSSLRDRVYEQYF. For the CDR3, the DNA is TGTGCCAGCAGCTCCCTCCGGGACAGGGTATACGAGCAGTACTTC.